This T cell receptor beta chain was recovered during a study of T cells in Graves' hyperthyroidism and ophthalmopathy. General study results and limits: Most thyroid-expanded clonotypes above 0.001 were also found in blood.

TCR beta CDR3 sequences were amplified from RNA transcripts. Initially, a first-round RT-PCR of the TCR CDR3 employed the HTBI primer set. One entry per CDR3 protein results from TCRdb running MiXCR on the multiplex PCR reads. The profile covers 550,000 to 700,000 distinct CDR3 sequences, with roughly 46% appearing a single time and under 20% taken by the ten largest. Uncontrolled infection, other autoimmune disease, pregnancy and lactation each barred patients from inclusion. This clonotype has a count of ten or more. Its target is unknown. Sequenced material: peripheral blood or thyroid tissue (not recorded which). The origin of this receptor is an adult woman with Graves' disease, either hyperthyroidism or ophthalmopathy (not recorded which).

This chain's CDR3 is CASSATTQVGTGELFF. CDR3 nucleotides: TGTGCCAGCAGCGCGACTACGCAGGTGGGCACCGGGGAGCTGTTTTTT. The chain is built from TRBV9 and TRBJ2-2, with D maybe TRBD2 (5 bases). In germline, CDR1 is SGDLS, CDR2 YYNGEE. V lost 3 bases to trimming and J lost 4 bases, with 16 bases between them. The CDR3 runs to 16 residues.